This T cell receptor (beta chain) derives from a study of T cells in Graves' hyperthyroidism and ophthalmopathy. Amplification targeted TCR beta CDR3 regions from RNA transcripts. The HTBI primer set served for first-round RT-PCR of the TCR CDR3. TCRdb recomputed calls from the multiplex PCR reads with MiXCR, one row per CDR3 protein. The repertoire holds more than 550,000 distinct CDR3 sequences, with nearly 45% as singletons. The CDR3 contains 15 residues. The V end was cut by 2 bases, the J end by 4 bases, with 14 bases between. V gene TRBV12-3 or TRBV12-4 combines with J gene TRBJ1-2; D remains unclear. The sample taken for sequencing was peripheral blood or thyroid tissue (not recorded which). The sequence came from an adult man with Graves' disease, either hyperthyroidism or ophthalmopathy (not recorded which). The CDR3 DNA reads TGTGCCAGCAGTTTAAGCGGACCGGGAAGCTATGGCTACACCTTC. Protein sequence: CASSLSGPGSYGYTF.